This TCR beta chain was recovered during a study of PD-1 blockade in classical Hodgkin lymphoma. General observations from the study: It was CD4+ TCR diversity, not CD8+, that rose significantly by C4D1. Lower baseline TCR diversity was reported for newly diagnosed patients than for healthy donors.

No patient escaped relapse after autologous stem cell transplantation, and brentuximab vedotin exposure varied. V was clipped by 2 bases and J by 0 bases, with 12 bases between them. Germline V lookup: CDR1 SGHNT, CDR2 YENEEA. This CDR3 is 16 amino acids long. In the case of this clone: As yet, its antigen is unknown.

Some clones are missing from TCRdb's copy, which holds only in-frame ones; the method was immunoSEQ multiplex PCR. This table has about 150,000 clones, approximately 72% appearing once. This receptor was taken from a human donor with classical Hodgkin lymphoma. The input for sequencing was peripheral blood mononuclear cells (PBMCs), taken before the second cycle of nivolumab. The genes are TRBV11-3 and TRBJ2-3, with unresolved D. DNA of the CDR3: TGTGCCAGCAGCTTAAGTATCGGCGGTAGCACAGATACGCAGTATTTT. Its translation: CASSLSIGGSTDTQYF.